A single T cell receptor (beta chain) is shown here with its context. The data originate from a study of blood T cell repertoires in COVID-19. Study summary: Samples representing acute and convalescent COVID-19 were sourced from the United States, Italy and Spain. Sources were T cells, B-cell-depleted T cells, or PBMCs; the material itself was cDNA or gDNA.

In the study's own analysis: By means of reference gene primer amplification, nucleated cell counts were estimated. Only in-frame clones appear in the TCRdb table, and some are missing; sequencing was by immunoSEQ multiplex PCR. The DNA was the basis for D and trimming; V, J and clone size are from that table. The repertoire holds roughly 240,000 clones, with about 88% as singletons. CDR1 and CDR2 from the germline V gene are MDHEN and SYDVKM. The CDR3 has 17 residues. V lost 1 base, J lost 3 bases, and 13 bases lay in between. The receptor was derived from a man aged 18-30 years with active or convalescent COVID-19. The chain is built from TRBV28 and TRBJ1-6; D gene uncertain. Sequencing input: peripheral blood. The CDR3 nucleotides read TGTGCCAGCAGTTTATCCCGTACGAGGCGCTATAATTCACCCCTCCACTTT. It specifies CASSLSRTRRYNSPLHF.